Listed below are T cell receptor beta chains from one sample, sequenced in a study of identical twins. TCRdb recomputed calls from the 5' RACE reads with MiXCR, one row per CDR3 protein. In the table there are 420,000 or so distinct CDR3 sequences, under 20% of which are singletons. Sequenced input: naive T cells sorted from blood. These receptors all stem from a man aged 50 or older in good health. Both conserved end residues are part of each CDR3. A D gene is named only where the DNA matches it firmly. Clone size, where shown, is once, few, many, or a class for clones that have expanded.

many	TRBJ2-5	-	TRBV29-1	TGCAGCGTGGCGGTGTTTCAGAAAGAGACCCAGTACTTC	CSVAVFQKETQYF
many	TRBJ1-5	TRBD1	TRBV2	TGTGCCAGCAGTGATGGTACAGACAGGGTTCAGCCCCAGCATTTT	CASSDGTDRVQPQHF
-	TRBJ2-7	-	TRBV4-3	TGCGCCAGCAGCCAGCCCTTGTTGTGGGGGTTCAGCTCCTACGAGCAGTACTTC	CASSQPLLWGFSSYEQYF
many	TRBJ2-7	TRBD2	TRBV7-6	TGTGCCAGCAGCTCAGGGACTAGCGGGGACCTGTTCGAGCAGTACTTC	CASSSGTSGDLFEQYF
-	TRBJ2-3	TRBD1	TRBV7-2	TGTGCCAGCAGCTTCCCAGGGGGCGGCACAGATACGCAGTATTTT	CASSFPGGGTDTQYF
many	TRBJ1-2	TRBD1	TRBV29-1	TGCAGCGTTGGCGGGACAGGGGTTCTTTATGGCTACACCTTC	CSVGGTGVLYGYTF
many	TRBJ2-7	TRBD2	TRBV27	TGTGCCAGCAATCCCGCGGGAGTAAGGGGCAAGCAGTACTTC	CASNPAGVRGKQYF
-	TRBJ2-6	-	TRBV11-2	TGTGCCAGCAGAACCATCAAAGGCTCTGGGGCCAACGTCCTGACTTTC	CASRTIKGSGANVLTF
-	TRBJ2-2	TRBD1	TRBV9	TGTGCCAGCAGCCCCCAAAGGGGGCCGTCCGGGGAGCTGTTTTTT	CASSPQRGPSGELFF
once	TRBJ2-7	-	TRBV28	TGTGCCAGCAGTTTTCAGGGATACTCCTACGAGCAGTACTTC	CASSFQGYSYEQYF
few	TRBJ2-7	-	TRBV9	TGTGCCAGCAGCGTAGGATGGATGGGGTTGGCCGAGCAGTACTTC	CASSVGWMGLAEQYF
once	TRBJ1-4	-	TRBV29-1	TGCAGCATATTGACGGGAGAAAAACTGTTTTTT	CSILTGEKLFF
many	TRBJ2-5	-	TRBV12-3/TRBV12-4	TGTGCCAGCAGTTTAGAACAGAAAAAGACCCAGTACTTC	CASSLEQKKTQYF
few	TRBJ2-7	-	TRBV10-2	TGCGCCACCAGAGGGGTTTCCTACGAGCAGTACTTC	CATRGVSYEQYF
-	TRBJ2-6	TRBD1	TRBV19	TGTGCCGCAAAGGGACAGGGGAGAGCTGGGGCCAACGTCCTGACTTTC	CAAKGQGRAGANVLTF
-	TRBJ2-5	TRBD2	TRBV5-1	TGCGCCAGCAGCTTGCCGAATCTGGCGGGGGGGCCAGAGACCCAGTACTTC	CASSLPNLAGGPETQYF
many	TRBJ2-7	TRBD2	TRBV6-5	TGTGCCAGCAGTTACTCGGGACTACCCACCGAGCAGTACTTC	CASSYSGLPTEQYF
-	TRBJ1-3	-	TRBV6-1	TGTGCCAGCAGAAATAATTGGGACTCTGGAAACACCATATATTTT	CASRNNWDSGNTIYF
many	TRBJ2-7	TRBD1	TRBV9	TGTGCCAGCAGCCCCCGGACAGGCACCTACGAGCAGTACTTC	CASSPRTGTYEQYF
-	TRBJ2-1	-	TRBV6-5	TGTGCCAGCATCTCCGTAGCGGCTGAGCAGTTCTTC	CASISVAAEQFF
-	TRBJ2-1	-	TRBV7-6	TGTGCCAGCAGCTTAGAACGACTAGAACGTTACAATGAGCAGTTCTTC	CASSLERLERYNEQFF
few	TRBJ2-1	TRBD2	TRBV4-1	TGCGCCAGCAGCCAACACCGACTAGCGGCCTACAATGAGCAGTTCTTC	CASSQHRLAAYNEQFF